These 29 T cell receptor beta chains were all obtained from the same sample, sequenced in a study of T cells of healthy individuals. A single record per CDR3 protein comes from TCRdb applying MiXCR to the 5' RACE reads. This repertoire shows 63,000 or so distinct CDR3 sequences, around 15% found once; its top ten account for 4% to 5%. The receptors stem from a human donor in good health.

This clonotype was seen only a few times. The chain couples TRBV5-1 to TRBJ2-2, with 9 bases lining up with TRBD1. Germline values: CDR1 SGHRS, CDR2 YFSETQ. J gave up 1 base and V 5 bases, and 3 bases lay outside the gene matches. The CDR3 is made up of 15 amino acids. The CDR3 loop is CASRSGQGNTGELFF. The CDR3 coding sequence is TGCGCCAGCAGGTCGGGACAGGGGAACACCGGGGAGCTGTTTTTT.

In its sample, this clonotype was seen a few times. The CDR3 DNA follows: TGCAGTGCTAGAGGGCGCGAACTAGCGGGACATTACGAGCAGTACTTC. Translation gives CSARGRELAGHYEQYF. J is TRBJ2-7 and V is TRBV20-1; 10 bases fit TRBD2. This CDR3 spans 16 amino acids. From germline, CDR1 is DFQATT and CDR2 SNEGSKA (reference sequence). V trimming: 1 base; J trimming: 4 bases; junction bases outside the gene matches: 10.

The rearrangement joins TRBV28 to TRBJ2-7, with 9 bases lining up with TRBD1. Germline V gene lookup returns CDR1 MDHEN and CDR2 SYDVKM. V was pared by 7 bases and J by 2 bases, with 12 bases of the junction left unmatched. The CDR3 runs 16 residues. CDR3 residues: CASTTKVGTGPYEQYF. CDR3 nucleotides: TGTGCCAGCACTACGAAAGTTGGGACAGGGCCCTACGAGCAGTACTTC.

This clonotype was observed a handful of times. The chain links TRBV4-1 to TRBJ1-1, with D possibly TRBD1 on 5 matching bases. The CDR3 is made up of 14 amino acids. The V and J ends lost 3 bases and 4 bases respectively, with 12 bases between them. Germline lookup yields CDR1 MGHRA and CDR2 YSYEKL. CDR3 amino acids: CASSHEGLGTEAFF. The CDR3 nucleotides are TGCGCCAGCAGCCACGAGGGGCTGGGCACTGAAGCTTTCTTT.

The V call is TRBV6-6, the J call TRBJ2-5, with unresolved D. Per germline, CDR1 MNHNY and CDR2 SVGAGI (reference sequence). Deletions cut 4 bases from V and 0 bases from J, with 15 bases between. This CDR3 spans 16 amino acids. The CDR3 DNA follows: TGTGCCAGCAGTTCGCCAGCTGACTCGAACCAAGAGACCCAGTACTTC. It encodes CASSSPADSNQETQYF.

This clonotype was counted between two and nine times. The chain's CDR3 is CSARTFASSGVHNEQFF. CDR3 DNA sequence: TGCAGTGCTAGAACTTTCGCGTCTAGCGGGGTTCACAATGAGCAGTTCTTC. The chain carries TRBV20-1 and TRBJ2-1; 9 bases agree with TRBD2. The junction had 13 bases not matched to a gene; V was cut back by 2 bases and J by 5 bases. This CDR3 has 17 residues. The germline gives CDR1 DFQATT, CDR2 SNEGSKA (reference sequence).

This clonotype was counted between two and nine times. The chain joins TRBV3-1 to TRBJ1-2, with D tentatively TRBD1 (5 bases). This CDR3 has 15 residues. V dropped 5 bases and J dropped 1 base, with 14 bases sitting between them. Germline assignment: CDR1 LGHDT and CDR2 YNNKEL (reference sequence). CDR3 nucleotides: TGTGCCAGCAGCAAGGGACGCCTACTTAACTATGGCTACACCTTC. The encoded protein is CASSKGRLLNYGYTF.

The CDR3 DNA sequence: TGTGCCAGCAGCCCCTGGGCGGGGCCCAGGTACTATGGCTACACCTTC. Translating gives CASSPWAGPRYYGYTF. The V and J genes are TRBV21-1 and TRBJ1-2. TRBV21-1 is an annotated pseudogene. The CDR3 spans 16 residues.

This clonotype was seen repeatedly, ten times or more. V is TRBV28 and J is TRBJ1-1; D unclear. The CDR3 consists of 11 residues. Trimming shortened V by 6 bases and J by 8 bases, and 10 bases separated the two germline ends. Per germline, CDR1 MDHEN and CDR2 SYDVKM. The CDR3 DNA is TGTGCCAGCAGCCGCCGTAGGGAAGCTTTCTTT. The encoded protein is CASSRRREAFF.

There are many counts of this clonotype. The chain recombines TRBV4-1 with TRBJ2-3; 9 bases match TRBD2. After removal of 3 bases from V and 6 bases from J, the junction contained 13 bases not matched to a gene. Germline V CDR1 and CDR2: MGHRA, YSYEKL. The CDR3 totals 17 residues. The CDR3 region has the DNA TGCGCCAGCAGCCACCAGACTAGCGGTACCCGCAGGGATACGCAGTATTTT. This translates into CASSHQTSGTRRDTQYF.

This clonotype was recorded a few times. This chain connects TRBV5-1 to TRBJ2-1; 8 positions agree with TRBD2. J was trimmed by 3 bases and V by 0 bases; bases with no gene match: 5. Germline CDR1 is SGHRS and CDR2 is YFSETQ. This CDR3 region has 16 residues. CDR3 loop: CASSLEATSDYNEQFF. CDR3 bases: TGCGCCAGCAGCTTGGAGGCGACTAGCGACTACAATGAGCAGTTCTTC.

CDR3 nucleotide sequence: TGTGCCAGCAGTTTTAGCGGGAGAGGCAAGCAGTTCTTC. The encoded protein is CASSFSGRGKQFF. The chain has TRBV12-3 or TRBV12-4 and TRBJ2-1, with 9 bases identical to TRBD2. The V segment lost 3 bases and the J segment 11 bases; nucleotides outside the gene matches: 5. The CDR3 spans 13 residues.

This clonotype was recorded a few times. The chain has TRBV4-1 and TRBJ2-5; 8 bases agree with TRBD1. Germline V gene lookup returns CDR1 MGHRA and CDR2 YSYEKL. The CDR3 has 15 residues. With 4 bases clipped from V and 5 bases from J, the junction kept 9 bases outside the gene matches. The CDR3 loop reads CASSRLGTGGETQYF. CDR3 nucleotides: TGCGCCAGCAGCCGTTTGGGGACAGGCGGCGAGACCCAGTACTTC.

The chain joins TRBV20-1 to TRBJ2-1; TRBD1 aligns across 12 bases. The germline CDR1 and CDR2 sequences are DFQATT and SNEGSKA (reference sequence). This CDR3 region has 15 residues. Unmatched junction bases numbered 7, after V lost 4 bases and J lost 6 bases. Written as DNA, the CDR3 is TGCAGTGCTACGACACCGGGACAGGGGGCCAATGAGCAGTTCTTC. Translating it yields CSATTPGQGANEQFF.

This clonotype showed up just a few times. The chain joins TRBV20-1 to TRBJ2-1, with D uncertain. The V and J ends lost 1 base and 5 bases respectively, with 15 bases between them. This CDR3 has 15 amino acids. Germline assignment: CDR1 DFQATT and CDR2 SNEGSKA (reference sequence). CDR3: CSARVFQGIHNEQFF. DNA of the CDR3: TGCAGTGCTAGAGTCTTTCAAGGAATACACAATGAGCAGTTCTTC.

This clonotype was observed a handful of times. This chain joins TRBV7-9 and TRBJ2-1; D call uncertain. The germline V gene encodes CDR1 SEHNR and CDR2 FQNEAQ (reference sequence). V was pared by 5 bases and J by 12 bases, with 17 bases between. The CDR3 contains 13 residues. CDR3 coding DNA: TGTGCCAGCAGCCCAAAGGCGCGCACCACGCAGTTCTTC. Amino acids: CASSPKARTTQFF.

The chain combines TRBV4-1 with TRBJ2-5, with 7 bases that match TRBD2. V shed 0 bases and J 1 base; nucleotides not matched to a gene: 5. Germline V gene data show CDR1 as MGHRA and CDR2 as YSYEKL. The CDR3 contains 16 residues. CDR3 coding DNA: TGCGCCAGCAGCCAAGATTTTAAGCGGGGCCAAGAGACCCAGTACTTC. Amino acids: CASSQDFKRGQETQYF.

This chain connects TRBV10-3 to TRBJ2-1; D possibly corresponds to TRBD1 (6 bases). Germline assignment: CDR1 ENHRY and CDR2 SYGVKD. V was trimmed by 0 bases and J by 3 bases, leaving 12 bases between them. The CDR3 sequence is 16 residues long. As DNA, the CDR3 is TGTGCCATCAGTGAGTCGTCAGGGGCTAACTACAATGAGCAGTTCTTC. This sequence encodes CAISESSGANYNEQFF.

This clonotype occurred many times. This rearrangement joins TRBV18 to TRBJ1-2, with TRBD1 as a possible D gene (5 bases). This CDR3 is built from 14 residues. Germline V gene data show CDR1 as KGHSH and CDR2 as LQKENI. V dropped 3 bases and J dropped 2 bases, with 10 bases sitting between them. The CDR3 coding sequence is TGTGCCAGCTCACCCAACGGGGGGAACTATGGCTACACCTTC. Translation gives CASSPNGGNYGYTF.

This clonotype was seen ten or more times. V usage is TRBV4-3 and J usage is TRBJ1-6; D uncertain. The V and J ends lost 0 bases and 7 bases respectively, with 10 bases between them. The length of the CDR3 is 15 residues. CDR1 LGHNA and CDR2 YSLEER come from the germline V gene. The CDR3: CASSQEYVGNSPLHF. CDR3 in DNA: TGCGCCAGCAGCCAAGAGTACGTAGGCAATTCACCCCTCCACTTT.

This chain uses TRBV5-4 with TRBJ2-1; D remains ambiguous. The CDR3 is 15 residues long. The germline gives CDR1 SGHNT, CDR2 YYREEE (reference sequence). Trimming pared 0 bases from V and 7 bases from J, leaving 14 bases between. CDR3 sequence: CASSLAQQNINEQFF. The CDR3 nucleotides are TGTGCCAGCAGCTTGGCCCAGCAGAATATTAATGAGCAGTTCTTC.

V is TRBV20-1 and J is TRBJ1-2; D unresolved. The length of the CDR3 is 13 residues. V dropped 0 bases and J dropped 0 bases, with 5 bases sitting between them. Germline lookup yields CDR1 DFQATT and CDR2 SNEGSKA (reference sequence). CDR3 region: CSARELTNYGYTF. Written as DNA, the CDR3 is TGCAGTGCTAGAGAACTCACTAACTATGGCTACACCTTC.

This clonotype was counted ten times or more. This chain joins TRBV9 and TRBJ2-5; 9 bases map to TRBD1. Per germline, CDR1 SGDLS and CDR2 YYNGEE. The CDR3 length is 16 residues. The ends lost 4 bases at V and 4 bases at J; junction bases unmatched: 11. CDR3 DNA sequence: TGTGCCAGCAGCTTGACAACCGGGACAGGGTCAGAGACCCAGTACTTC. Translating it yields CASSLTTGTGSETQYF. Variable domain in full (rest from reference TRBV9 and TRBJ2-5): DSGVTQTPKHLITATGQRVTLRCSPRSGDLSVYWYQQSLDQGLQFLIQYYNGEERAKGNILERFSAQQFPDLHSELNLSSLELGDSALYFCASSLTTGTGSETQYFGPGTRLLVL.

In its sample, this clonotype was seen a few times. The chain recombines TRBV7-9 with TRBJ2-3, with D possibly being TRBD2 (6 bases). The CDR3 runs 14 residues. Germline V lookup: CDR1 SEHNR, CDR2 FQNEAQ (reference sequence). Trimming stripped 3 bases from V and 2 bases from J, with 9 bases between. The CDR3 region has the DNA TGTGCCAGCAGCTTTGCGGGGAACACAGATACGCAGTATTTT. Its translation: CASSFAGNTDTQYF.

This clonotype was counted many times. The J gene is TRBJ1-2, the V gene TRBV20-1; no reliable D call. Germline assignment: CDR1 DFQATT and CDR2 SNEGSKA (reference sequence). The CDR3 consists of 12 residues. V lost 0 bases and J lost 7, with 9 bases in between. The CDR3 loop reads CSARDMATGYTF. CDR3 bases: TGCAGTGCTAGAGATATGGCCACTGGCTACACCTTC.

This clonotype has at least ten counts. The chain is built from TRBV10-2 and TRBJ2-2, with 9 nucleotides matching TRBD1. CDR3 length: 13 amino acids. The germline CDR1 and CDR2 sequences are WSHSY and SAAADI. J lost 4 bases, V lost 10 bases, and 4 bases had no gene match. The CDR3 DNA sequence: TGCGCCACCCGGACAGGGGTCACCGGGGAGCTGTTTTTT. Translated, it gives CATRTGVTGELFF.

This clonotype came up many times. The V gene is TRBV3-1, the J gene TRBJ1-4; TRBD1 is a possible D gene (5 bases). The CDR3 runs to 15 residues. The germline V and J ends were trimmed by 4 bases and 4 bases, with 13 bases remaining between them. The germline CDR1 and CDR2 sequences are LGHDT and YNNKEL (reference sequence). Here the CDR3 reads CASSPPDSFNEKLFF. In DNA, the CDR3 is TGTGCCAGCAGCCCCCCAGACAGCTTTAATGAAAAACTGTTTTTT.

Only a few counts were recorded for this clonotype. This rearrangement joins TRBV7-6 to TRBJ1-5; D not resolved. The germline CDR1 and CDR2 sequences are SGHVS and FNYEAQ. The CDR3 length is 15 residues. The V end was cut by 1 base, the J end by 3 bases, with 10 bases between. The CDR3 is CASSLGGVPNQPQHF. DNA of the CDR3: TGTGCCAGCAGCTTAGGCGGCGTCCCCAATCAGCCCCAGCATTTT.

This clonotype was counted a few times. The chain uses TRBV6-2 or TRBV6-3 and TRBJ2-7, with 10 bases aligning to TRBD2. V gave up 4 bases and J gave up 2 bases; unmatched junction bases: 2. The CDR3 has 14 amino acids. Per germline, CDR1 MNHEY and CDR2 SVGEGT. The CDR3 sequence is CASSSTSGAYEQYF. The CDR3 DNA reads TGTGCCAGCAGTTCTACTAGCGGGGCCTACGAGCAGTACTTC.